The rows below give T cell receptor beta chains drawn from one sample of a study of glioma-infiltrating T cells. TCRdb ran MiXCR on the multiplex PCR reads and lists one entry per CDR3 protein. The repertoire consists of about 130,000 distinct CDR3 sequences, with under 25% occurring once and the leading ten covering under 35%. The sample was glioma tissue, nonneoplastic brain tissue, or PBMCs (not recorded which). Every receptor here comes from a human donor with low-grade glioma or glioblastoma, undergoing nonglioma brain surgery, or in good health (not recorded which). Both conserved end residues are part of each CDR3. Fields, in order: clone size, J gene, D gene, V gene, CDR3 length, CDR3 protein, CDR3 DNA. A D gene is named only where the DNA matches it firmly. Not every row has a clone size; where given, it reads once, few, many or a size class.

.,TRBJ2-5,.,TRBV6-6,14,CASSYVGGGEAQYF,TGTGCCAGCAGTTACGTAGGAGGAGGGGAGGCCCAGTACTTC
.,TRBJ1-2,.,TRBV14,14,CASSPFTGLYGYTF,TGTGCCAGCAGCCCCTTTACAGGGCTTTATGGCTACACCTTC
.,TRBJ2-3,TRBD1,TRBV12-3/TRBV12-4,15,CASSFRGPGTDTQYF,TGTGCCAGCAGTTTTAGGGGGCCGGGCACAGATACGCAGTATTTT
.,TRBJ2-5,TRBD2,TRBV7-9,16,CASSSTGAGGRETQYF,TGTGCCAGCAGCTCCACGGGAGCGGGGGGGCGAGAGACCCAGTACTTC
.,TRBJ1-2,.,TRBV20-1,13,CSASQQGSYGYTF,TGCAGTGCTAGCCAACAGGGCTCCTATGGCTACACCTTC
.,TRBJ1-1,.,TRBV7-2,13,CASGPQANTEAFF,TGTGCCAGCGGCCCCCAGGCAAACACTGAAGCTTTCTTT
few,TRBJ1-1,.,TRBV6-6,14,CASSYRGANTEAFF,TGTGCCAGCAGTTACCGGGGTGCGAACACTGAAGCTTTCTTT
.,TRBJ2-1,TRBD1,TRBV7-3,14,CASSSRQGNNEQFF,TGTGCCAGCAGCTCCCGACAGGGGAACAATGAGCAGTTCTTC
many,TRBJ1-1,TRBD1,TRBV6-1,15,CASSGSGTVNTEAFF,TGTGCCAGCAGTGGATCCGGGACAGTAAACACTGAAGCTTTCTTT
.,TRBJ2-3,.,TRBV28,16,CASSFENRKLTDTQYF,TGTGCCAGCAGTTTCGAGAACAGGAAGCTCACAGATACGCAGTATTTT
few,TRBJ2-5,.,TRBV20-1,13,CSARPQQVKGQYF,TGCAGTGCTAGGCCACAACAGGTTAAGGGCCAGTACTTC
.,TRBJ1-4,.,TRBV6-2/TRBV6-3,14,CASSPDSANEKLFF,TGTGCCAGCAGTCCAGACAGTGCTAATGAAAAACTGTTTTTT
.,TRBJ2-5,.,TRBV7-9,13,CASRWGAEETQYF,TGTGCCAGCAGGTGGGGGGCCGAAGAGACCCAGTACTTC
many,TRBJ2-1,.,TRBV28,13,CASLPGEHNEQFF,TGTGCCAGCCTTCCGGGGGAGCACAATGAGCAGTTCTTC
.,TRBJ1-6,TRBD1,TRBV20-1,14,CSAHRGQNNSPLHF,TGCAGTGCCCATAGGGGACAGAATAATTCACCCCTCCACTTT
few,TRBJ2-1,TRBD2,TRBV28,15,CASSFPLGGAREQFF,TGTGCCAGCAGCTTCCCCCTCGGGGGGGCCCGTGAGCAGTTCTTC
many,TRBJ2-2,.,TRBV27,13,CASSLAGNGELFF,TGTGCCAGCAGTTTAGCGGGTAACGGGGAGCTGTTTTTT
.,TRBJ2-1,.,TRBV2,15,CASSPDLASYNEQFF,TGTGCCAGCAGCCCCGATTTAGCCTCCTACAATGAGCAGTTCTTC
many,TRBJ2-1,.,TRBV20-1,13,CSARDGRNNEQFF,TGCAGTGCGAGGGACGGGAGAAACAATGAGCAGTTCTTC
few,TRBJ2-1,.,TRBV19,18,CASRDLKGIGGSYNEQFF,TGTGCCAGCCGGGACCTCAAAGGTATTGGGGGGAGCTACAATGAGCAGTTCTTC
.,TRBJ1-4,.,TRBV6-2/TRBV6-3,16,CASSYSDGEVGEKLFF,TGTGCCAGCAGTTACTCGGATGGGGAGGTGGGCGAAAAACTGTTTTTT
.,TRBJ2-1,TRBD1,TRBV7-3,16,CASSSLPGQGVDEQFF,TGTGCCAGCAGCTCCCTCCCGGGACAGGGGGTGGATGAGCAGTTCTTC
few,TRBJ2-5,TRBD2,TRBV12-3/TRBV12-4,15,CASSSLAGVQETQYF,TGTGCCAGCAGTTCTCTAGCGGGGGTCCAAGAGACCCAGTACTTC
.,TRBJ1-1,.,TRBV20-1,14,CSARVGHLNTEAFF,TGCAGTGCTAGAGTCGGGCACCTAAACACTGAAGCTTTCTTT
.,TRBJ2-1,.,TRBV19,16,CASSIGTWGRPHEQFF,TGTGCCAGTAGTATAGGGACCTGGGGTAGACCTCATGAGCAGTTCTTC
many,TRBJ2-3,TRBD2,TRBV20-1,13,CSARLAGSDTQYF,TGCAGTGCTAGACTAGCGGGGTCTGATACGCAGTATTTT
few,TRBJ1-4,.,TRBV29-1,11,CSVEDNEKLFF,TGCAGCGTTGAAGATAATGAAAAACTGTTTTTT
many,TRBJ2-5,.,TRBV15,15,CATSRELRGEETQYF,TGTGCCACCAGCAGAGAACTGCGCGGGGAAGAGACCCAGTACTTC
.,TRBJ1-3,.,TRBV11-2,15,CASTDAVLFGNTIYF,TGTGCCAGCACCGACGCCGTCTTATTCGGAAACACCATATATTTT
.,TRBJ1-4,.,TRBV6-2/TRBV6-3,15,CASRPITGTNEKLFF,TGTGCCAGCAGGCCGATAACCGGGACAAATGAAAAACTGTTTTTT
many,TRBJ2-3,TRBD1,TRBV14,16,CASSQEGRGQMDTQYF,TGTGCCAGCAGCCAAGAGGGCAGGGGGCAGATGGATACGCAGTATTTT
many,TRBJ2-1,.,TRBV20-1,12,CSATTAWNEQFF,TGCAGTGCGACGACAGCCTGGAATGAGCAGTTCTTC
many,TRBJ2-3,.,TRBV20-1,10,CSARSDTQYF,TGCAGTGCTAGGTCCGATACGCAGTATTTT
many,TRBJ2-1,TRBD2,TRBV20-1,14,CSAMRGVPYNEQFF,TGCAGTGCTATGCGGGGGGTCCCCTACAATGAGCAGTTCTTC
.,TRBJ1-1,TRBD1,TRBV3-1,15,CASSSGTGLNTEAFF,TGTGCCAGCAGCTCCGGGACAGGGCTTAACACTGAAGCTTTCTTT
many,TRBJ2-3,.,TRBV24-1,14,CATSDLPPPDTQYF,TGTGCCACCAGTGATTTACCCCCCCCAGATACGCAGTATTTT
few,TRBJ1-1,TRBD1,TRBV10-3,17,CAISGGPGTAMNTEAFF,TGTGCCATCAGTGGTGGTCCCGGGACAGCCATGAACACTGAAGCTTTCTTT
many,TRBJ1-1,.,TRBV28,12,CASSPRHLGAFF,TGTGCCAGCAGTCCCCGACATTTGGGAGCTTTCTTT
few,TRBJ1-1,.,TRBV5-1,16,CASSREDEGPTAEAFF,TGCGCCAGCAGCCGGGAGGATGAGGGGCCGACGGCTGAAGCTTTCTTT
.,TRBJ1-1,.,TRBV11-1,14,CASSLLPSNTEAFF,TGTGCCAGCAGCTTATTGCCATCCAACACTGAAGCTTTCTTT
few,TRBJ2-1,.,TRBV20-1,10,CSATDTQKFF,TGCAGTGCTACGGATACCCAGAAGTTCTTC
few,TRBJ1-1,.,TRBV29-1,11,CRASVWDQAFF,TGCAGGGCCTCTGTCTGGGATCAAGCTTTCTTT
many,TRBJ2-1,.,TRBV15,16,CATSRGLPSSYNEQFF,TGTGCCACCAGCAGAGGATTACCAAGCTCCTACAATGAGCAGTTCTTC
many,TRBJ1-1,TRBD1,TRBV6-1,13,CASGDSMNTEAFF,TGTGCCAGCGGGGACAGCATGAACACTGAAGCTTTCTTT
many,TRBJ1-5,.,TRBV20-1,13,CSAEGVSNQPQHF,TGCAGTGCTGAAGGGGTCAGCAATCAGCCCCAGCATTTT
many,TRBJ1-2,.,TRBV6-2/TRBV6-3,14,CASSYSTGADGYTF,TGTGCCAGCAGTTACTCCACAGGAGCGGATGGCTACACCTTC
few,TRBJ1-5,TRBD1,TRBV7-2,15,CASSLDRGSNQPQHF,TGTGCCAGCAGCTTAGACAGGGGTAGCAATCAGCCCCAGCATTTT
.,TRBJ2-1,.,TRBV19,15,CASSPGVSSYNEQFF,TGTGCCAGTAGCCCGGGCGTGAGCTCCTACAATGAGCAGTTCTTC
.,TRBJ2-3,TRBD2,TRBV3-1,16,CASSQVRLAGSDTQYF,TGTGCCAGCAGCCAAGTTCGACTAGCGGGGTCAGATACGCAGTATTTT
few,TRBJ1-1,TRBD1,TRBV3-1,14,CASRTGAYGNEAFF,TGTGCCAGCAGAACAGGGGCGTACGGAAATGAAGCTTTCTTT
many,TRBJ1-2,TRBD1,TRBV4-2,15,CASSQVGQGDYGYTF,TGTGCCAGCAGCCAAGTTGGGCAGGGGGACTATGGCTACACCTTC
.,TRBJ1-3,TRBD1,TRBV20-1,16,CSARDPDRGAGNTIYF,TGCAGTGCTAGAGACCCGGACAGGGGAGCTGGAAACACCATATATTTT
many,TRBJ1-5,.,TRBV6-1,13,CASTWGVDQPQHF,TGTGCCAGCACCTGGGGGGTAGACCAGCCCCAGCATTTT
.,TRBJ2-6,TRBD2,TRBV27,19,CASSLVAGGPLSGANVLTF,TGTGCCAGCAGTCTAGTAGCGGGGGGCCCACTATCTGGGGCCAACGTCCTGACTTTC
once,TRBJ2-1,.,TRBV14,11,CAGTGGGEQFF,TGCGCCGGGACTGGGGGAGGTGAGCAGTTCTTC